These 25 T cell receptor beta chains were sequenced from one sample in a study of post-analysis software for immune sequencing data (dated by TCRdb to about 2015). The paper as a whole reports these results and caveats: Patients showed significantly higher frequencies than controls for about 5 TRBV segments, among them TRBV5-6, TRBV5-1 and TRBV20-1.

The library was built by means of PCR. The sample was run on an Illumina HiSeq 2500. Unique molecular identifiers were incorporated into TCR beta cDNA libraries to reduce PCR and sequencing biases. Clones were called with MiXCR by TCRdb after fastp trimmed the public reads at Q25, and only in-frame beta chains were retained. Each CDR3 protein appears once, grouped with its most common genes and DNA. The sample table contains about 540,000 distinct CDR3 sequences; only one count was recorded for 30% to 40% of them. 5% to 6% of the sample comes from the top ten. Their cognate antigens are unknown. Sequences were obtained from blood. These receptors all come from a girl under 18 with multiple sclerosis.

There are a few counts of this clonotype. At one boundary the junction diverges from the germline segment, which might be a read error. V usage is TRBV4-1 and J usage is TRBJ2-5; D is unclear. The CDR3 has 13 amino acids. The V gene's germline CDR1 is MGHRA and CDR2 YSYEKL. As DNA, the CDR3 is TGCGCCAGCAGCCAAGATCCCGGAGAGGCCCAGTACTTC. Encoded protein: CASSQDPGEAQYF.

This clonotype was seen at least ten times. The chain carries TRBV29-1 and TRBJ2-1; 10 bases line up with TRBD2. Trimming took 0 bases from V and 14 from J; bases not matched to a gene: 13. From germline, CDR1 is SQVTM and CDR2 ANQGSEA. CDR3 length equals 15 residues. The CDR3 bases are TGCAGCGTTGAAGATATGATAGCGGGGGGTCACCATGAGTTCTTC. Amino acids: CSVEDMIAGGHHEFF.

This clonotype was observed a handful of times. CDR3 residues: CASSFMNLATANEQFF. In nucleotides, the CDR3 is TGTGCCAGCAGTTTTATGAATCTCGCGACAGCGAATGAGCAGTTCTTC. The chain has TRBV28 and TRBJ2-1; TRBD1 might be the D (5 bases). Germline V gene lookup returns CDR1 MDHEN and CDR2 SYDVKM. Trimming took off 3 bases at V and 7 bases at J, with 19 bases between the two ends. The CDR3 has 16 amino acids.

In its sample, this clonotype was seen once. The rearrangement joins TRBV7-2 to TRBJ2-6; D uncertain. The CDR3 has 14 amino acids. V was pared by 4 bases and J by 4 bases, with 8 bases between. Germline V gene data show CDR1 as SGHTA and CDR2 as FQGNSA. CDR3 bases: TGTGCCAGCAGCTCCTTCACGGGGGCCAACGTCCTGACTTTC. As protein: CASSSFTGANVLTF.

The chain recombines TRBV7-7 with TRBJ2-5; a weak D match, TRBD2 (5 bases). Germline V CDR1 and CDR2: SSHAT, FNYEAQ (reference sequence). Trimming took off 1 base at V and 4 bases at J, with 10 bases between the two ends. The CDR3 sequence is 14 residues long. CDR3 DNA: TGTGCCAGCAGCTTAGGCGCAGGAGGAGAGACCCAGTACTTC. This gives the protein CASSLGAGGETQYF.

In this sample, this clonotype turned up a few times. This rearrangement joins TRBV7-9 to TRBJ2-3, with D possibly matching TRBD1 (6 bases). The V gene's germline CDR1 is SEHNR and CDR2 FQNEAQ (reference sequence). Trimming took off 4 bases at V and 8 bases at J, with 19 bases between the two ends. The CDR3 consists of 15 residues. The CDR3 region is CASSYLIGTLVTQYF. As DNA, the CDR3 is TGTGCCAGCAGCTACCTAATAGGGACACTCGTTACGCAGTATTTT. The whole variable domain, filled in from reference TRBV7-9 and TRBJ2-3, reads DTGVSQNPRHKITKRGQNVTFRCDPISEHNRLYWYRQTLGQGPEFLTYFQNEAQLEKSRLLSDRFSAERPKGSFSTLEIQRTEQGDSAMYLCASSYLIGTLVTQYFGPGTRLTVL.

This clonotype was detected a few times. This sequence joins TRBV12-3 or TRBV12-4 and TRBJ2-3; TRBD1 might be the D (5 bases). The CDR3 spans 18 residues. The V end lost 3 bases, the J end lost 0 bases, and 19 bases lay between the germline ends. The CDR3 DNA follows: TGTGCCAGCAGTTTCTCCCCTAGGGGCATCTCTAGCACAGATACGCAGTATTTT. Its translation is CASSFSPRGISSTDTQYF.

On this clonotype itself: This clone may be a read error of a much larger clone one base away. The chain joins TRBV7-2 to TRBJ2-5; D call uncertain. The DNA matches TRBJ2-7 better at its end, which makes the J call doubtful. Germline CDR1 is SGHTA and CDR2 is FQGNSA. This CDR3 is 12 amino acids long. The DNA for the CDR3 is TGTGCCAGCAGCTTCGCCTCCTACGAGCAGTACTTC. Amino acids: CASSFASYEQYF.

The genes are TRBV4-2 and TRBJ2-5; D is possibly TRBD2 (6 bases). The CDR3 consists of 15 residues. V lost 1 base and J 1 base, leaving 10 bases between the germline ends. Germline assignment: CDR1 LGHNA and CDR2 YNFKEQ. CDR3 in DNA: TGTGCCAGCAGCCAAGTTCTGGGGGGCCAAGAGACCCAGTACTTC. Encoded protein: CASSQVLGGQETQYF.

The rearrangement uses TRBV20-1 and TRBJ1-2; unclear D gene. Looked up from germline, CDR1 is DFQATT and CDR2 is SNEGSKA (reference sequence). The CDR3 is 11 amino acids. V was trimmed by 5 bases and J by 10 bases, leaving 14 bases between them. This CDR3 is CSAPSEPFYTF. The DNA for the CDR3 is TGCAGTGCTCCCTCGGAACCTTTCTACACCTTC.

This clonotype was detected only a few times. The rearrangement links TRBV5-1 to TRBJ2-2, with no clear D. The ends were cut back, 1 base at V and 6 bases at J, with 10 bases in the middle. Per the germline V gene, CDR1 is SGHRS and CDR2 is YFSETQ. The CDR3 runs 14 residues. The chain's CDR3 is CASSLNADSGELFF. CDR3 DNA: TGCGCCAGCAGCTTGAACGCAGATTCCGGGGAGCTGTTTTTT.

This chain connects TRBV29-1 to TRBJ1-5, with D possibly being TRBD1 (6 bases). Germline V lookup: CDR1 SQVTM, CDR2 ANQGSEA. V lost 7 bases and J 6 bases, leaving 19 bases between the germline ends. The CDR3 is 14 amino acids. As DNA, the CDR3 is TGCAGCGCGAAACGTCGGGGGGCCGGTCAGCCCCAGCATTTT. Protein product: CSAKRRGAGQPQHF.

Points on this clonotype: This may stem from a read error, because a much larger clone lies one nucleotide away. This rearrangement joins TRBV10-3 to TRBJ2-3; D is unresolved. V was shortened by 2 bases and J by 4 bases, with 7 bases between the two germline ends. The CDR3 sequence is 13 residues long. Germline V gene lookup returns CDR1 ENHRY and CDR2 SYGVKD. CDR3 bases: TGTGCCATCAGTGAGGGTAGTCCAGATACGCAGTATTTT. It is translated as CAISEGSPDTQYF.

This clonotype was found many times. The chain uses TRBV6-4 and TRBJ2-1; D ambiguous. Trimming took 4 bases from V and 9 from J, leaving 10 bases between them. From germline, CDR1 is MRHNA and CDR2 SNTAGT. This CDR3 is 12 amino acids long. DNA of the CDR3: TGTGCCAGCAGTGCCCTGTTTGGTGAGCAGTTCTTC. As protein: CASSALFGEQFF.

The chain joins TRBV5-1 to TRBJ2-5; D possibly uses TRBD1 or TRBD2 (5 bases each). The CDR3 sequence is 15 residues long. The germline V gene has CDR1 SGHRS and CDR2 YFSETQ. V lost 4 bases to trimming and J lost 5 bases, with 18 bases between them. Here the CDR3 DNA reads TGCGCCAGCAGCGGGAGAGGGGCTCTGGCCGAGACCCAGTACTTC. It yields the protein CASSGRGALAETQYF.

The rearrangement joins TRBV27 to TRBJ2-6, with D unresolved. The CDR3 runs 15 residues. The V gene lost 5 bases and the J gene lost 1 base, with 9 bases spanning the gap. CDR1 and CDR2 (germline): MNHEY, SMNVEV (reference sequence). The CDR3 here is CASSLTRSGANVLTF. CDR3 DNA sequence: TGTGCCAGCAGTCTGACGCGATCTGGGGCCAACGTCCTGACTTTC.

The rearrangement uses TRBV3-1 and TRBJ2-4; no definite D call. The CDR3 runs to 15 residues. Germline-derived CDR1 and CDR2 are LGHDT and YNNKEL (reference sequence). Trimming left V 3 bases short and J 6 bases short, with 15 bases between. The CDR3, as DNA: TGTGCCAGCAGCCAGACGGTAGGAAACCCAAACATTCAGTACTTC. This sequence encodes CASSQTVGNPNIQYF.

The genes are TRBV19 and TRBJ1-2; possibly TRBD1 for D (5 bases). The CDR3 extends over 14 amino acids. Looked up from germline, CDR1 is LNHDA and CDR2 is SQIVND (reference sequence). The germline V and J ends were trimmed by 7 bases and 1 base, with 13 bases remaining between them. The CDR3 nucleotides are TGTGCCAGTAAGGGGACCGTGCTTAACTATGGCTACACCTTC. Its protein is CASKGTVLNYGYTF.

This clonotype showed up just a few times. The rearrangement links TRBV14 to TRBJ2-1; the D gene is possibly TRBD2 (5 bases). In germline, CDR1 is SGHDN, CDR2 FVKESK. The CDR3 totals 15 residues. Trimming took 1 base from V and 1 from J, leaving 8 bases between them. The CDR3 here is CASSQARGSYNEQFF. CDR3 nucleotide sequence: TGTGCCAGCAGCCAAGCCCGGGGTTCCTACAATGAGCAGTTCTTC.

The V call is TRBV29-1, the J call TRBJ2-5; 11 bases fit TRBD1. Germline CDR1 and CDR2: SQVTM and ANQGSEA. V gave up 5 bases and J gave up 2 bases; unmatched junction bases: 13. This CDR3 comprises 17 residues. This chain's CDR3 is CSVFPRGQGEIQETQYF. CDR3 nucleotide sequence: TGCAGCGTTTTTCCGCGGGGACAGGGGGAGATACAAGAGACCCAGTACTTC.

About this clonotype: A clone one base away is much larger, so this may be a read error. This chain joins TRBV10-2 and TRBJ2-7; D gene ambiguous. The CDR3 has 12 residues. V lost 2 bases, J lost 2 bases, and 4 bases lay in between. The V gene's germline CDR1 is WSHSY and CDR2 SAAADI. The CDR3 loop reads CASSEPTYEQYF. The CDR3 coding sequence is TGCGCCAGCAGTGAGCCAACCTACGAGCAGTACTTC.

A few counts support this clonotype. This chain uses TRBV12-3 or TRBV12-4 with TRBJ1-1; D call uncertain. The CDR3 consists of 13 residues. Trimming removed 7 bases at V and 6 bases at J, with 15 bases between. CDR3 DNA sequence: TGTGCCAGCACCTTAGTAGCTGGTTCTGAAGCTTTCTTT. Its protein product is CASTLVAGSEAFF.

The genes are TRBV5-1 and TRBJ1-2; D is perhaps TRBD1 (6 bases). Germline CDR1 is SGHRS and CDR2 is YFSETQ. Trimming took 4 bases from V and 4 from J, leaving 20 bases between them. The CDR3 spans 16 residues. CDR3 DNA: TGCGCCAGCAGCCCCTTTCGACAGGCCGGATCCTATGGCTACACCTTC. Translated: CASSPFRQAGSYGYTF.

The V gene is TRBV14, the J gene TRBJ2-7; D might be TRBD1 (6 bases). Trimming pared 4 bases from V and 3 bases from J, leaving 16 bases between. Looked up from germline, CDR1 is SGHDN and CDR2 is FVKESK. The CDR3 extends over 15 amino acids. CDR3 sequence reads: CASSPFLGGLYEQYF. The CDR3 DNA is TGTGCCAGCAGCCCGTTTCTAGGGGGTCTCTACGAGCAGTACTTC.

This clonotype appeared a few times. The genes are TRBV7-3 and TRBJ2-1; D may correspond to TRBD1 or TRBD2 (6 bases each). Germline CDR1 SGHTA, CDR2 FQGTGA. Trimming took 0 bases from V and 2 from J, leaving 8 bases between them. This CDR3 region has 15 residues. CDR3 nucleotide sequence: TGTGCCAGCAGCTTAACAGGGGGGCCCTACAATGAGCAGTTCTTC. Encoded protein: CASSLTGGPYNEQFF.